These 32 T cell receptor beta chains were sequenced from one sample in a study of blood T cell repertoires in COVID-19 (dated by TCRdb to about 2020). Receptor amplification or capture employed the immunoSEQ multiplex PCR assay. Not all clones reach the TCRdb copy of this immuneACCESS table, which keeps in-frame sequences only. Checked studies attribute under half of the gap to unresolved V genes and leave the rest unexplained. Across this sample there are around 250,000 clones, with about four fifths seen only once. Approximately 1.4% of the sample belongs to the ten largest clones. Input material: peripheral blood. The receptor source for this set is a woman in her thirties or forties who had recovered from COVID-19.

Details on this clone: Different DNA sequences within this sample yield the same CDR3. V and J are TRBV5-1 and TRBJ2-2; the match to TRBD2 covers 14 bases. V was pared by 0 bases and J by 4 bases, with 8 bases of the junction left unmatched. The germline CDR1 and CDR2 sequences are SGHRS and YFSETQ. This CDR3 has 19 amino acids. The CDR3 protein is CASSLARLAGGPGTGELFF. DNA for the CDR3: TGCGCCAGCAGCTTGGCCCGACTAGCGGGGGGGCCGGGCACCGGGGAGCTGTTTTTT.

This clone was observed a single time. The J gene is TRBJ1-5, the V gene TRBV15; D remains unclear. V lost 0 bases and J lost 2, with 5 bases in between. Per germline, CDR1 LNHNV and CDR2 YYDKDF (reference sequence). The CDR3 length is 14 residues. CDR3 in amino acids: CATSRDTGNQPQHF. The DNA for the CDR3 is TGTGCCACCAGCAGAGATACAGGCAATCAGCCCCAGCATTTT.

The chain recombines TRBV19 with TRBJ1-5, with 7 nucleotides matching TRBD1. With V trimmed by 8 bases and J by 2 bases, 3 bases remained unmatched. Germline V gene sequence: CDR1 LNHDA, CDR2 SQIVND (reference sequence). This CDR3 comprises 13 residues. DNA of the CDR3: TGTGCCAGTCGGACAGGTCGCAATCAGCCCCAGCATTTT. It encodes CASRTGRNQPQHF.

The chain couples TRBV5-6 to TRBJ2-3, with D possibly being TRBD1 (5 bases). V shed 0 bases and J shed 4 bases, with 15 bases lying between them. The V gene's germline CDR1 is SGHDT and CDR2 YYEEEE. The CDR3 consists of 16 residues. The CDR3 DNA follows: TGTGCCAGCAGCTTGGATTACGGGCAGGGCCCAGATACGCAGTATTTT. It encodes CASSLDYGQGPDTQYF.

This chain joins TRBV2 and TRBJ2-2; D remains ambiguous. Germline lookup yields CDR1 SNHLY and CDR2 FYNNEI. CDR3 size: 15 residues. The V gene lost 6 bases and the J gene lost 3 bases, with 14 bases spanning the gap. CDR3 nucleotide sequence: TGTGCCAGCAGGTCGTCTGATACTTACACCGGGGAGCTGTTTTTT. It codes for CASRSSDTYTGELFF.

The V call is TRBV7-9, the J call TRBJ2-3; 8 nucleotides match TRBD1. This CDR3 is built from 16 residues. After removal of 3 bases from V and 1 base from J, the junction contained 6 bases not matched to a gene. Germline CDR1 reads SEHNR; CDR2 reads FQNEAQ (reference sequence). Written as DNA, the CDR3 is TGTGCCAGCAGCTTCGTCCCGGGACAGGGCACAGATACGCAGTATTTT. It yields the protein CASSFVPGQGTDTQYF.

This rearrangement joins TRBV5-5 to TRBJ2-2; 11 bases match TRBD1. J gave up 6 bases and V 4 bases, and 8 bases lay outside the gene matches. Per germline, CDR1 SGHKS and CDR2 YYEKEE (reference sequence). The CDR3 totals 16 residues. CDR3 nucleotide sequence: TGTGCCAGCAGCCTTGGACAGGGGGCGCGATCCGGGGAGCTGTTTTTT. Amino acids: CASSLGQGARSGELFF.

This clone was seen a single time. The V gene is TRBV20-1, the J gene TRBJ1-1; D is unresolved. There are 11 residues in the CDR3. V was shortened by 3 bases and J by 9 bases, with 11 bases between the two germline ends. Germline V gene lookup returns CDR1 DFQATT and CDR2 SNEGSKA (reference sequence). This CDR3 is CSAREESKAFF. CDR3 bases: TGCAGTGCTAGGGAGGAGAGCAAAGCTTTCTTT.

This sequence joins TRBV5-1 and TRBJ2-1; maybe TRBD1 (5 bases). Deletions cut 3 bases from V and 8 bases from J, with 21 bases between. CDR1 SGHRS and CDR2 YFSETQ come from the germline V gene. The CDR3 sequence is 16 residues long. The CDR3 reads CASSSGQNPFRDEQFF. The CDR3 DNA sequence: TGCGCCAGCAGCTCTGGACAAAATCCTTTTCGGGATGAGCAGTTCTTC.

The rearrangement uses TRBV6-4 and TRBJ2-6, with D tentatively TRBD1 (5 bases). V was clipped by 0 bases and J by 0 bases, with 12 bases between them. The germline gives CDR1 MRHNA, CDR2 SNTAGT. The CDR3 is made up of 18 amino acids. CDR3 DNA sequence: TGTGCCAGCAGTGACTCGGCAGGGTTATACTCTGGGGCCAACGTCCTGACTTTC. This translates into CASSDSAGLYSGANVLTF.

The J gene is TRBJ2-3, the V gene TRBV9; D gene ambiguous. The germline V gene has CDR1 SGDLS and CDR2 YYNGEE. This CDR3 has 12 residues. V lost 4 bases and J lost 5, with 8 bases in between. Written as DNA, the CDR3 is TGTGCCAGCAGCCATTCAGAAGATACGCAGTATTTT. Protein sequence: CASSHSEDTQYF.

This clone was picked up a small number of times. Here the CDR3 DNA reads TGTGCCAGCAGCCAAAAAGGGGGCCGAGGAACCTATGGCTACACCTTC. Translation gives CASSQKGGRGTYGYTF. The chain joins TRBV3-1 (or the pseudogene TRBV3-2) to TRBJ1-2; 7 bases match TRBD1. Germline V gene sequence: CDR1 LGHDT, CDR2 YNNKEL (reference sequence). After removal of 2 bases from V and 4 bases from J, the junction contained 10 bases not matched to a gene. The CDR3 is 16 residues long.

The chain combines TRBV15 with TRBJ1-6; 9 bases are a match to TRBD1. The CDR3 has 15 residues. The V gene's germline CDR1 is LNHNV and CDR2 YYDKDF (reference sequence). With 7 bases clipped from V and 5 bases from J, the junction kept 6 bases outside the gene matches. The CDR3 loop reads CATKTDRGDNSPLHF. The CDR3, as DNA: TGTGCCACCAAGACCGACAGGGGGGATAATTCACCCCTCCACTTT.

This CDR3 reads CASSIGTRAGQPQHF. The CDR3 DNA sequence: TGTGCCAGCAGCATAGGGACTCGAGCGGGGCAGCCCCAGCATTTT. The gene calls are TRBV5-8 and TRBJ1-5; perhaps TRBD1 as D (5 bases). The V end was cut by 4 bases, the J end by 7 bases, with 18 bases between. CDR1 is SGHTS and CDR2 is YDEGEE in the germline V gene. The length of the CDR3 is 15 residues.

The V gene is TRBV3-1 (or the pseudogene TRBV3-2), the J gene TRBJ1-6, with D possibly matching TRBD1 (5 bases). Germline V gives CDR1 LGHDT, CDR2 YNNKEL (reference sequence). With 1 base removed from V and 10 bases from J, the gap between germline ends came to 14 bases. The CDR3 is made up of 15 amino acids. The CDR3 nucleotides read TGTGCCAGCAGCCAAGCGATCAGGGTCGGGTCACCCCTCCACTTT. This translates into CASSQAIRVGSPLHF.

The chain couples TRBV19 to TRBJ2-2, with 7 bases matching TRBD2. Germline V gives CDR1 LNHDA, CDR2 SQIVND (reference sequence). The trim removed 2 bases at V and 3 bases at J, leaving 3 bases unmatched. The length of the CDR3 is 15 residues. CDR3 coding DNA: TGTGCCAGTAGTATAAGACTAGCAGACACCGGGGAGCTGTTTTTT. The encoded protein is CASSIRLADTGELFF.

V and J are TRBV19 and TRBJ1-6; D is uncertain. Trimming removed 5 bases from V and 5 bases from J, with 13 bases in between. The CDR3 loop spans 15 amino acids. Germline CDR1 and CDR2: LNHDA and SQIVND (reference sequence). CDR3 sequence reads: CASSVSWANNSPLHF. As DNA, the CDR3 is TGTGCCAGTAGTGTAAGTTGGGCCAATAATTCACCCCTCCACTTT. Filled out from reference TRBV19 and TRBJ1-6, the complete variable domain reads DGGITQSPKYLFRKEGQNVTLSCEQNLNHDAMYWYRQDPGQGLRLIYYSQIVNDFQKGDIAEGYSVSREKKESFPLTVTSAQKNPTAFYLCASSVSWANNSPLHFGNGTRLTVT.

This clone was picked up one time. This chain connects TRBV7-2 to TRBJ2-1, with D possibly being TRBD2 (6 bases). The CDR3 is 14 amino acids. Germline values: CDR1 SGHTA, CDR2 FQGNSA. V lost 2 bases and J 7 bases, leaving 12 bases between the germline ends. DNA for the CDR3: TGTGCCAGCAGCTTACCGCTAGCGCTGAATGAGCAGTTCTTC. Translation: CASSLPLALNEQFF.

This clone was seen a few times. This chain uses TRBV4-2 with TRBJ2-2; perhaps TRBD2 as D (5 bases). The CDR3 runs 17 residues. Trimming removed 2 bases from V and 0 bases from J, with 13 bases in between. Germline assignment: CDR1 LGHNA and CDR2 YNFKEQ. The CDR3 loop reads CASSQSQRFANTGELFF. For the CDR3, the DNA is TGTGCCAGCAGCCAAAGTCAGCGGTTCGCGAACACCGGGGAGCTGTTTTTT.

DNA for the CDR3: TGTGCCAGCAGCGGCGGGACAGGGAACACTGAAGCTTTCTTT. Residues: CASSGGTGNTEAFF. V is TRBV9 and J is TRBJ1-1; 8 bases are shared with TRBD1. V lost 3 bases, J lost 1 base, and 2 bases stayed unmatched. The CDR3 is 14 amino acids. Germline V gene lookup returns CDR1 SGDLS and CDR2 YYNGEE.

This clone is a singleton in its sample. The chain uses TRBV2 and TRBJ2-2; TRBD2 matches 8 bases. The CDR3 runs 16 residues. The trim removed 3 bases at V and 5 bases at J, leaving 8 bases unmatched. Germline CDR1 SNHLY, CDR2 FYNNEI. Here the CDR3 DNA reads TGTGCCAGCAGTGATTCTACGGGGGGGCTTACCGGGGAGCTGTTTTTT. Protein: CASSDSTGGLTGELFF.

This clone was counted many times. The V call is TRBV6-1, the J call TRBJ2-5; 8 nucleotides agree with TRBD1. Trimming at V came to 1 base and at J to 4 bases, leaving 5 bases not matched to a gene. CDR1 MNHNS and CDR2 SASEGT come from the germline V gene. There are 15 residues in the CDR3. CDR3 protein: CASSEVQGAVETQYF. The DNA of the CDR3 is TGTGCCAGCAGTGAAGTTCAGGGGGCTGTAGAGACCCAGTACTTC.

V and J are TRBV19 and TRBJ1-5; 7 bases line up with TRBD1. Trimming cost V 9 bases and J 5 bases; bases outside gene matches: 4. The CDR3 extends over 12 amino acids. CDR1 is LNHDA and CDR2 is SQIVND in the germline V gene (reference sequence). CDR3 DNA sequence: TGTGCCAGCGGACAGGTACATCAGCCCCAGCATTTT. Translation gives CASGQVHQPQHF.

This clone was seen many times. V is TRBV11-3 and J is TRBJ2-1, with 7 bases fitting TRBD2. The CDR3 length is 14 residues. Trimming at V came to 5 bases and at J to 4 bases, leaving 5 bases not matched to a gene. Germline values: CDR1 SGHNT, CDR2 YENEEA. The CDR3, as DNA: TGTGCCAGCAGCCTCCCGGGACTATACAATGAGCAGTTCTTC. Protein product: CASSLPGLYNEQFF.

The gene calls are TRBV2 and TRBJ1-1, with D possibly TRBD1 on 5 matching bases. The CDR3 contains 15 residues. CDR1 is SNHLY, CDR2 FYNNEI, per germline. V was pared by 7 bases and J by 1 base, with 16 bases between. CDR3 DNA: TGTGCCAGCAACAGATGGGGGGGAGCGAACACTGAAGCTTTCTTT. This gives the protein CASNRWGGANTEAFF.

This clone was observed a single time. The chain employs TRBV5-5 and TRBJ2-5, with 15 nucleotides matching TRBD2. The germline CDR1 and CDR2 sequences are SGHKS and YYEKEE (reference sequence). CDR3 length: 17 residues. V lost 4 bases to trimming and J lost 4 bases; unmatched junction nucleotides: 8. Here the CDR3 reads CASSAGTSGGKGETQYF. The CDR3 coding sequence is TGTGCCAGCAGCGCCGGGACTAGCGGGGGGAAGGGAGAGACCCAGTACTTC.

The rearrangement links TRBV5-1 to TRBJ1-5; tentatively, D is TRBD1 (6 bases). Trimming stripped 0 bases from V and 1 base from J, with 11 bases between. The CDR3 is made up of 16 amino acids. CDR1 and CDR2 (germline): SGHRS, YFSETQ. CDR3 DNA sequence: TGCGCCAGCAGCTTGGAACCGAGGGGGAGCAATCAGCCCCAGCATTTT. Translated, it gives CASSLEPRGSNQPQHF.

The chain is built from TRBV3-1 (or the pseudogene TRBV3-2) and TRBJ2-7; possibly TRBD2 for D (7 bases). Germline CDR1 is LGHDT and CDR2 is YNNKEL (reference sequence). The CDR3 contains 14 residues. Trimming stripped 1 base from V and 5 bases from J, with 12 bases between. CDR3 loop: CASSQGGGENEQYF. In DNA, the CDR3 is TGTGCCAGCAGCCAAGGGGGGGGCGAGAACGAGCAGTACTTC.

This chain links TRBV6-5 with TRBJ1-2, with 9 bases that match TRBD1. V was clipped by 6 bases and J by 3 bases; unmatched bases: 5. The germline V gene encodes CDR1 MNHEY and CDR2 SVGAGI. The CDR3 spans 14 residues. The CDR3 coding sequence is TGTGCCAGCAGCCAGGACAGGGGTTACTATGGCTACACCTTC. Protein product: CASSQDRGYYGYTF.

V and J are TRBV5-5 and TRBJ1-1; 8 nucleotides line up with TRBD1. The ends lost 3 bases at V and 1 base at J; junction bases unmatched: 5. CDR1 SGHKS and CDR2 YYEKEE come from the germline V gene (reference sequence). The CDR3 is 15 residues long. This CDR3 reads CASSSDGTGNTEAFF. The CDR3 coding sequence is TGTGCCAGCAGCTCGGACGGGACAGGGAACACTGAAGCTTTCTTT.

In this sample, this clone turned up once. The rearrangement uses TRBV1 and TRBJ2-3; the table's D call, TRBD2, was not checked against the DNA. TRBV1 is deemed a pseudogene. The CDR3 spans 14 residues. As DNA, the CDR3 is TGCACCAGCAGCCAAGCCCCGTGTAGACGGGGGCAGTATTTT. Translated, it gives CTSSQAPCRRGQYF.

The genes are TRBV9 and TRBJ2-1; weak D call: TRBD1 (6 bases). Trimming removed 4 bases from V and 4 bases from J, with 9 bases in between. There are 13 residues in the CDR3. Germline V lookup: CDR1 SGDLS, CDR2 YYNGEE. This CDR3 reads CASSTGTYNEQFF. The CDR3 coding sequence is TGTGCCAGCAGCACCGGGACATACAATGAGCAGTTCTTC. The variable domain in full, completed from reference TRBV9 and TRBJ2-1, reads DSGVTQTPKHLITATGQRVTLRCSPRSGDLSVYWYQQSLDQGLQFLIQYYNGEERAKGNILERFSAQQFPDLHSELNLSSLELGDSALYFCASSTGTYNEQFFGPGTRLTVL.